This T cell receptor (beta chain) comes out of a study of response to subunit inactivated influenza vaccine. Points from the study as a whole: Authors suggested each seasonal flu vaccination may recruit only limited numbers of new T cells.

V lost 5 bases, J lost 3 bases, and 11 bases lay in between. Germline CDR1 and CDR2: SQVTM and ANQGSEA. The CDR3 sequence is 12 residues long. This clonotype was seen a few times. The antigen is undetermined. From the RT-PCR reads, TCRdb called clonotypes with MiXCR, one entry per CDR3 protein. The profile shows more than 700,000 distinct CDR3 sequences, about 20% of them singletons. This specimen consisted of PBMCs from blood, obtained more than 4 days after vaccination. The chain employs TRBV29-1 and TRBJ2-7; D is unclear. The receptor was isolated from a man aged 50-59 years who received an inactivated influenza vaccine. The CDR3 DNA is TGCAGCGTTAAGGGTACGGGCTACGAGCAGTACTTC. Amino acids: CSVKGTGYEQYF.